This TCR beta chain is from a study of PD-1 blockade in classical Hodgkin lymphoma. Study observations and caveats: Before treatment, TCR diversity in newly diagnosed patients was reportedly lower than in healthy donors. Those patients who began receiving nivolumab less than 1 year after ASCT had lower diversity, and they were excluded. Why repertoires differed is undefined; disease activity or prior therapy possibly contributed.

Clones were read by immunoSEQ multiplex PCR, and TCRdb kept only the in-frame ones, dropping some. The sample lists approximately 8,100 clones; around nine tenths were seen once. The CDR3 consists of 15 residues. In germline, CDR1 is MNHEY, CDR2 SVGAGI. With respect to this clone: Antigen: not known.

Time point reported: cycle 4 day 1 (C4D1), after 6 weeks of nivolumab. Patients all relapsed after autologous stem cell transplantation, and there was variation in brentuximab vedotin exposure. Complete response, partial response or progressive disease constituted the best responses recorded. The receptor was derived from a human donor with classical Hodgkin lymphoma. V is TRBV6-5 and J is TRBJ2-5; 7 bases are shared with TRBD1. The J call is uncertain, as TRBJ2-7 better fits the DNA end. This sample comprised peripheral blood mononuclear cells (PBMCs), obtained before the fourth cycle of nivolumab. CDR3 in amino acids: CASSRAGTASYEQYF. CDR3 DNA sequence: TGTGCCAGCAGCCGAGCCGGGACAGCCTCTTACGAGCAGTACTTC.